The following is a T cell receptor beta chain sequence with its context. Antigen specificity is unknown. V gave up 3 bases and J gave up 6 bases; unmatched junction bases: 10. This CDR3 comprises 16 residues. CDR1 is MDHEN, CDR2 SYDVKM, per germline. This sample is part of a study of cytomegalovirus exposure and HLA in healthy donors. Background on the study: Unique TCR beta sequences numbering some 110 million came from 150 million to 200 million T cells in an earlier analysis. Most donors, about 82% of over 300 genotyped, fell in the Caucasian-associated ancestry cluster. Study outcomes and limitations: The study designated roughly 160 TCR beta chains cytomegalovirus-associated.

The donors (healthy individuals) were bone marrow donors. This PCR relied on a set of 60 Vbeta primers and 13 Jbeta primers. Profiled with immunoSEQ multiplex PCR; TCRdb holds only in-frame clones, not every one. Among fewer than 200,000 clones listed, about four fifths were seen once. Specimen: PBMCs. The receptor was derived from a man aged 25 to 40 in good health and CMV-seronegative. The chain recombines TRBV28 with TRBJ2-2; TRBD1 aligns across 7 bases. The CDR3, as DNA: TGTGCCAGCAGTTTGGGGGCAGGGGGAAGGGCCGGGGAGCTGTTTTTT. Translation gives CASSLGAGGRAGELFF.